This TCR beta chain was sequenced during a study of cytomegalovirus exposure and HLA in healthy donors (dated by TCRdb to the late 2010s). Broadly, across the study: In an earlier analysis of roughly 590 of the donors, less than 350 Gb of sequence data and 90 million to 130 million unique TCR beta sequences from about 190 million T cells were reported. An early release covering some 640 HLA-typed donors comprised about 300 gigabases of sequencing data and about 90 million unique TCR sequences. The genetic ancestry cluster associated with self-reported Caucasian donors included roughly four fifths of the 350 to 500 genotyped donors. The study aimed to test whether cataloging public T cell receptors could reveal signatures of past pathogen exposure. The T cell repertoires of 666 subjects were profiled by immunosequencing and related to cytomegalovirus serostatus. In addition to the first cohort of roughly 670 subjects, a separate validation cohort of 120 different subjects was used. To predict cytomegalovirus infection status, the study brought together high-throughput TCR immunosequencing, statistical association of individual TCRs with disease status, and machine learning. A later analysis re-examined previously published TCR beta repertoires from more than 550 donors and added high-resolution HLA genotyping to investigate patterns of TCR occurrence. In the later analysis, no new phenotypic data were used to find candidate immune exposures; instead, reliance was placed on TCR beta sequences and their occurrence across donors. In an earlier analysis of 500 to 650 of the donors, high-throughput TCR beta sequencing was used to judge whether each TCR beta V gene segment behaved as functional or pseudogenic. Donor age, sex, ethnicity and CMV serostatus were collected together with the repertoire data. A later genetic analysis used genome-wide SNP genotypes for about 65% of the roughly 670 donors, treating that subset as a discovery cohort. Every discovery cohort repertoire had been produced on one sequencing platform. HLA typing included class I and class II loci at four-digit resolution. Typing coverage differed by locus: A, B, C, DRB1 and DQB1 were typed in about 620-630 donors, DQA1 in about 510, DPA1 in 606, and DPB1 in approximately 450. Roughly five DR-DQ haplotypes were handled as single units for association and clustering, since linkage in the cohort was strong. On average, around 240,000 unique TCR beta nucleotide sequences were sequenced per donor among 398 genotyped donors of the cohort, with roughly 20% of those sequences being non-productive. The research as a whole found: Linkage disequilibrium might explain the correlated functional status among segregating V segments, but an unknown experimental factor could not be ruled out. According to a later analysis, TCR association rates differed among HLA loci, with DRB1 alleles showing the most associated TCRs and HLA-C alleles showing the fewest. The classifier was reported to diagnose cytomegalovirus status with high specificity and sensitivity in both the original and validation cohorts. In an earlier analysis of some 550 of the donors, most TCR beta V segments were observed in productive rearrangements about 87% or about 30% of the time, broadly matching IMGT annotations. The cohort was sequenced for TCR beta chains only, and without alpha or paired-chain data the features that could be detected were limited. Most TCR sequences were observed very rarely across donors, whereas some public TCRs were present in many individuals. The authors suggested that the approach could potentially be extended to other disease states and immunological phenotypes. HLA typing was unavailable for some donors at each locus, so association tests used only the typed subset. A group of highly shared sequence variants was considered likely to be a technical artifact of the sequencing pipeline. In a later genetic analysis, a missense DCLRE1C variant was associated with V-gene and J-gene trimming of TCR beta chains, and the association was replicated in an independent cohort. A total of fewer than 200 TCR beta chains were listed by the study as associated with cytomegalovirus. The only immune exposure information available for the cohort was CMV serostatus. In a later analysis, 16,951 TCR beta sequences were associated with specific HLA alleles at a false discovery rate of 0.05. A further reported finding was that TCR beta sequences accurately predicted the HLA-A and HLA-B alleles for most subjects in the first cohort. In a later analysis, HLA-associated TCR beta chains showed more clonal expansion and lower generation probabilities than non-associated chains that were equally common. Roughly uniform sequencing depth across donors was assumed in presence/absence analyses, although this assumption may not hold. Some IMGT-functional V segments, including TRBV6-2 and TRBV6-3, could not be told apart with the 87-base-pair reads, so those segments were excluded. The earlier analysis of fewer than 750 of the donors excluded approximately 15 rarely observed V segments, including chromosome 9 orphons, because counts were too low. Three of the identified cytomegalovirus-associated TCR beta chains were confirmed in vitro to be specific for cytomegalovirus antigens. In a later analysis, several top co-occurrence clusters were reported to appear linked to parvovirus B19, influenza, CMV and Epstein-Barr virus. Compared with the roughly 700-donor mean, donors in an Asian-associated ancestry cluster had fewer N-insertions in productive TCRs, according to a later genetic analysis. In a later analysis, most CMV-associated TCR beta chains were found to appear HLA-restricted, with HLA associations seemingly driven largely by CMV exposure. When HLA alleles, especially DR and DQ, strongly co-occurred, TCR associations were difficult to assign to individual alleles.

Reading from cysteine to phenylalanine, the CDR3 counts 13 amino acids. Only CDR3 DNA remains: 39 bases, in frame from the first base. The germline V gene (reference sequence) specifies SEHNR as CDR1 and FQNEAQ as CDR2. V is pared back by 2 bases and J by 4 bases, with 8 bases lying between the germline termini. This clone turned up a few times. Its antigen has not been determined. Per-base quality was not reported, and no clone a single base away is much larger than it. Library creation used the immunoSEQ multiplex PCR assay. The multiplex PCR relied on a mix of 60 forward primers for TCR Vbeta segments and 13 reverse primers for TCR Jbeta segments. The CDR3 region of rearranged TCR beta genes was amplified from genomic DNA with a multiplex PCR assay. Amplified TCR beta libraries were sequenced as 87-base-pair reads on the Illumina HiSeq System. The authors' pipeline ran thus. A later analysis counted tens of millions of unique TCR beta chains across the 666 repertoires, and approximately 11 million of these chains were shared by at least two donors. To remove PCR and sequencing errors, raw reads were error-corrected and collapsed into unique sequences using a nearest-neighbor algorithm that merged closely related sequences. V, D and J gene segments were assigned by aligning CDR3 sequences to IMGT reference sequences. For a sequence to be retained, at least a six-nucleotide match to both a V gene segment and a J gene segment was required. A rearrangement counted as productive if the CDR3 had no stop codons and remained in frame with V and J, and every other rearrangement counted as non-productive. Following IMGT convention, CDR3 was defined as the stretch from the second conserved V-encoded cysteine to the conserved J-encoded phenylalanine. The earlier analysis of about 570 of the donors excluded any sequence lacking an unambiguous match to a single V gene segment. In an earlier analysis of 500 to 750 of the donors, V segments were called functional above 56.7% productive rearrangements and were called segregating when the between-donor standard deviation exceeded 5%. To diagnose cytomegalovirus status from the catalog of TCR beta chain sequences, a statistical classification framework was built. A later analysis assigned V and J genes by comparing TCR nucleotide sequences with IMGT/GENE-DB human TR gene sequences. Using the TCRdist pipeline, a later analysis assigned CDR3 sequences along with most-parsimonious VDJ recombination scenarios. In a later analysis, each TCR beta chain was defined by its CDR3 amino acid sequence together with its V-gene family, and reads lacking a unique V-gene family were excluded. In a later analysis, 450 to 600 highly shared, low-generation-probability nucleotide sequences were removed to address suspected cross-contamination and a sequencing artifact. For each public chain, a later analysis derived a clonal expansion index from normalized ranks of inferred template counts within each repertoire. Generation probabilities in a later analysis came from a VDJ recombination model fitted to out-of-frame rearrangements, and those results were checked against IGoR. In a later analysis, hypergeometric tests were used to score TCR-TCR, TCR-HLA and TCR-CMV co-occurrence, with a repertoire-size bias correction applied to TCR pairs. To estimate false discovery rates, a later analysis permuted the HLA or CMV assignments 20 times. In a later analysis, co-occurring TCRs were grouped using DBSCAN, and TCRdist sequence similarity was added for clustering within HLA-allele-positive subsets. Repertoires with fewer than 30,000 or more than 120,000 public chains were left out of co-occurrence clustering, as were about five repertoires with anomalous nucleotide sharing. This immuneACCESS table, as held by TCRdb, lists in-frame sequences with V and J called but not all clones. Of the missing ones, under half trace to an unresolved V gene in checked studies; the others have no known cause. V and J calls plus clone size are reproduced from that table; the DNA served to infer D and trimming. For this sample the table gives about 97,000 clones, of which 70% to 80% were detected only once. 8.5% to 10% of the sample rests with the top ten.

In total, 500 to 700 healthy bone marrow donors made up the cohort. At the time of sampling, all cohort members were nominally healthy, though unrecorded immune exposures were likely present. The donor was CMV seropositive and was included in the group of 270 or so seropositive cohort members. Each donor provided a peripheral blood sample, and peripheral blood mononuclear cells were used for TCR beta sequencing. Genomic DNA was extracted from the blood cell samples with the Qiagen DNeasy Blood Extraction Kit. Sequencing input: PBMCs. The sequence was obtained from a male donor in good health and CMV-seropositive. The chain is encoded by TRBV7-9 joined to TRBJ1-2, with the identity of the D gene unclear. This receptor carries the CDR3 CASSLSGSYGYTF. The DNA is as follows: TGTGCCAGCAGCTTATCGGGATCCTATGGCTACACCTTC.